Each of the 23 T cell receptor beta chains below was sequenced from the same sample in a study of OX40 agonist ivuxolimab in advanced cancers. Method: immunoSEQ multiplex PCR; TCRdb's copy keeps in-frame clones and lacks some. The profile covers tens of thousands of clones, with about four fifths appearing a single time and around 2% taken by the ten largest. The sequencing here drew on CD4+ or CD8+ T cells sorted from blood, taken in a trial of the OX40 agonist ivuxolimab. The receptor source for this set is an adult with an advanced solid tumor such as melanoma, head and neck, liver or kidney cancer.

This clone turned up a few times. The chain links TRBV7-9 to TRBJ2-5; the D gene is possibly TRBD2 (6 bases). The V end lost 0 bases, the J end lost 2 bases, and 10 bases lay between the germline ends. CDR3 length equals 15 residues. Germline V gene sequence: CDR1 SEHNR, CDR2 FQNEAQ (reference sequence). CDR3 in DNA: TGTGCCAGCAGCTTAGCCGGGGGAGAGCAAGAGACCCAGTACTTC. It encodes CASSLAGGEQETQYF.

The rearrangement joins TRBV28 to TRBJ1-4; D call uncertain. The CDR3 totals 16 residues. The germline V gene has CDR1 MDHEN and CDR2 SYDVKM. Deletions cut 2 bases from V and 0 bases from J, with 10 bases between. The CDR3 spells CASSLSFAATNEKLFF. The CDR3 bases are TGTGCCAGCAGTTTAAGCTTCGCTGCAACTAATGAAAAACTGTTTTTT. Variable domain in full (rest from reference TRBV28 and TRBJ1-4): DVKVTQSSRYLVKRTGEKVFLECVQDMDHENMFWYRQDPGLGLRLIYFSYDVKMKEKGDIPEGYSVSREKKERFSLILESASTNQTSMYLCASSLSFAATNEKLFFGSGTQLSVL.

The V call is TRBV27, the J call TRBJ2-1; tentatively, D is TRBD2 (5 bases). Germline CDR1 is MNHEY and CDR2 is SMNVEV (reference sequence). The CDR3 is 14 amino acids. V lost 1 base and J lost 9, with 13 bases in between. CDR3 DNA: TGTGCCAGCAGTTTATTGGCGGGCGCAAGTGAGCAGTTCTTC. Translated, it gives CASSLLAGASEQFF.

The rearrangement links TRBV5-1 to TRBJ2-7, with D hard to call. The CDR3 has 14 amino acids. V shed 0 bases and J shed 1 base, with 8 bases lying between them. CDR1 SGHRS and CDR2 YFSETQ come from the germline V gene. The DNA for the CDR3 is TGCGCCAGCAGCTTGGGTTCGGTTTCCTACGAGCAGTACTTC. Amino acid sequence: CASSLGSVSYEQYF.

V is TRBV7-9 and J is TRBJ1-1, with D unclear. The V and J ends lost 3 bases and 6 bases respectively, with 8 bases between them. CDR1 is SEHNR, CDR2 FQNEAQ, per germline (reference sequence). The CDR3 has 12 amino acids. This CDR3 reads CASSFAGSEAFF. The CDR3 DNA follows: TGTGCCAGCAGCTTTGCGGGGTCTGAAGCTTTCTTT.

The CDR3 protein is CASRRGQGAGNTIYF. In DNA, the CDR3 is TGTGCCAGCAGACGCGGACAGGGGGCGGGAAACACCATATATTTT. The genes are TRBV6-5 and TRBJ1-3, with 11 bases aligning to TRBD1. The V segment lost 6 bases and the J segment 4 bases; nucleotides outside the gene matches: 5. CDR1 MNHEY and CDR2 SVGAGI come from the germline V gene. The CDR3 is made up of 15 amino acids.

The chain is built from TRBV27 and TRBJ2-2; a weak D match, TRBD2 (5 bases). Deletions cut 3 bases from V and 1 base from J, with 9 bases between. Germline CDR1 MNHEY, CDR2 SMNVEV (reference sequence). CDR3 size: 15 residues. The CDR3 nucleotides read TGTGCCAGCAGTTTCAACCGGGGGAACACCGGGGAGCTGTTTTTT. Amino acid sequence: CASSFNRGNTGELFF.

The CDR3 DNA sequence: TGTGCCAGCACCCCAACCGGGACAAGATATGGCTACACCTTC. Protein: CASTPTGTRYGYTF. V is TRBV5-5 and J is TRBJ1-2; a possible D gene is TRBD1 (6 bases). Germline V gives CDR1 SGHKS, CDR2 YYEKEE (reference sequence). Trimming shortened V by 6 bases and J by 5 bases, and 17 bases separated the two germline ends. The CDR3 totals 14 residues. The complete variable domain, with remaining parts taken from reference TRBV5-5 and TRBJ1-2, reads DAGVTQSPTHLIKTRGQQVTLRCSPISGHKSVSWYQQVLGQGPQFIFQYYEKEERGRGNFPDRFSARQFPNYSSELNVNALLLGDSALYLCASTPTGTRYGYTFGSGTRLTVV.

The rearrangement links TRBV11-2 to TRBJ2-2; 8 bases map to TRBD1. Germline-derived CDR1 and CDR2 are SGHAT and FQNNGV. This CDR3 has 15 amino acids. V lost 5 bases, J lost 0 bases, and 2 bases stayed unmatched. CDR3 protein: CASSQDRANTGELFF. The CDR3 DNA is TGTGCCAGCAGCCAGGACAGGGCGAACACCGGGGAGCTGTTTTTT.

This clone has more than one count but fewer than ten. This sequence joins TRBV5-4 and TRBJ2-1; D call uncertain. Trimming pared 0 bases from V and 6 bases from J, leaving 7 bases between. Per the germline V gene, CDR1 is SGHNT and CDR2 is YYREEE (reference sequence). The CDR3 has 13 amino acids. CDR3 DNA: TGTGCCAGCAGCTTGGGCAAGACCAATGAGCAGTTCTTC. Its protein product is CASSLGKTNEQFF.

This clone was seen only a few times. The chain carries TRBV10-2 and TRBJ2-1; TRBD2 agrees at 14 bases. Germline values: CDR1 WSHSY, CDR2 SAAADI. The V gene end was trimmed by 6 bases and the J gene end by 7 bases; junction bases not matched to a gene: 5. The CDR3 runs to 15 residues. The CDR3 DNA reads as TGCGCCAGCAGGATGGGACTAGCGGGAGTGAATGAGCAGTTCTTC. It translates to CASRMGLAGVNEQFF.

This chain uses TRBV19 with TRBJ1-4, with D possibly matching TRBD1 (5 bases). The CDR3 consists of 15 residues. Germline-derived CDR1 and CDR2 are LNHDA and SQIVND (reference sequence). Trimming left V 3 bases short and J 8 bases short, with 16 bases between. This chain's CDR3 is CASSMPDLTAEKLFF. The DNA of the CDR3 is TGTGCCAGTAGTATGCCCGACTTGACAGCGGAAAAACTGTTTTTT.

The rearrangement joins TRBV4-2 to TRBJ2-4; TRBD1 aligns across 7 bases. The junction had 10 bases not matched to a gene; V was cut back by 1 base and J by 1 base. The CDR3 is made up of 18 amino acids. Germline CDR1 reads LGHNA; CDR2 reads YNFKEQ. The CDR3 region is CASSQGGTAARAKNIQYF. The CDR3 DNA is TGTGCCAGCAGCCAAGGGGGGACAGCGGCTAGGGCCAAAAACATTCAGTACTTC.

The chain joins TRBV7-2 to TRBJ2-7; D possibly matches TRBD1 or TRBD2 (6 bases each). Trimming removed 3 bases from V and 2 bases from J, with 23 bases in between. The CDR3 has 18 residues. CDR1 and CDR2 (germline): SGHTA, FQGNSA. The CDR3: CASSFTSFGGVNPYEQYF. In nucleotides, the CDR3 is TGTGCCAGCAGCTTCACAAGTTTCGGGGGCGTAAACCCCTACGAGCAGTACTTC.

The rearrangement joins TRBV4-2 to TRBJ2-7, with D possibly matching TRBD1 (6 bases). This CDR3 has 13 amino acids. Trimming removed 4 bases from V and 1 base from J, with 8 bases in between. Looked up from germline, CDR1 is LGHNA and CDR2 is YNFKEQ. The CDR3, as DNA: TGTGCCAGCAGCCCTGGACAGTCCTACGAGCAGTACTTC. This sequence encodes CASSPGQSYEQYF.

Only a few counts were recorded for this clone. The chain has TRBV18 and TRBJ1-1; D call uncertain. The CDR3 spans 13 residues. From germline, CDR1 is KGHSH and CDR2 LQKENI. Trimming removed 2 bases from V and 5 bases from J, with 9 bases in between. The CDR3: CASSPEGWTEAFF. CDR3 bases: TGTGCCAGCTCACCAGAAGGTTGGACTGAAGCTTTCTTT.

The V gene is TRBV18, the J gene TRBJ2-7; 7 nucleotides agree with TRBD2. The CDR3 totals 13 residues. The ends lost 1 base at V and 7 bases at J; junction bases unmatched: 4. Germline loops: CDR1 KGHSH, CDR2 LQKENI. The CDR3 DNA is TGTGCCAGCTCACCACAGCGGGGTATGGAGCAGTACTTC. Protein sequence: CASSPQRGMEQYF.

The rearrangement links TRBV27 to TRBJ2-6; 11 bases map to TRBD2. From germline, CDR1 is MNHEY and CDR2 SMNVEV (reference sequence). Trimming removed 3 bases from V and 1 base from J; junction bases left unmatched: 14. The CDR3 runs to 21 residues. CDR3 DNA: TGTGCCAGCAGTTTTGACGGGACTAGCGGTGCTTGGTTATCTGGGGCCAACGTCCTGACTTTC. Protein sequence: CASSFDGTSGAWLSGANVLTF.

The rearrangement joins TRBV9 to TRBJ2-7, with TRBD2 matching over 10 bases. Germline CDR1 and CDR2: SGDLS and YYNGEE. The CDR3 is made up of 15 amino acids. J was trimmed by 5 bases and V by 2 bases; bases with no gene match: 7. The CDR3 DNA sequence: TGTGCCAGCAGCGTGGTAGCGGGAGGTGAAGACGAGCAGTACTTC. It is translated as CASSVVAGGEDEQYF.

J is TRBJ1-1 and V is TRBV20-1; D not certain. Germline V gene lookup returns CDR1 DFQATT and CDR2 SNEGSKA (reference sequence). V shed 6 bases and J shed 8 bases, with 7 bases lying between them. The CDR3 totals 9 residues. The CDR3: CSAMSEAFF. DNA for the CDR3: TGCAGTGCAATGTCCGAAGCTTTCTTT.

V is TRBV28 and J is TRBJ2-7; maybe TRBD2 (6 bases). V dropped 5 bases and J dropped 4 bases, with 6 bases sitting between them. From germline, CDR1 is MDHEN and CDR2 SYDVKM. The CDR3 sequence is 11 residues long. As DNA, the CDR3 is TGTGCCAGCAGTGGGGGGTACGAGCAGTACTTC. Translation: CASSGGYEQYF.

The chain carries TRBV30 and TRBJ2-1; 14 positions agree with TRBD2. Per germline, CDR1 GTSNPN and CDR2 SVGIG (reference sequence). The CDR3 runs to 17 residues. With 2 bases clipped from V and 4 bases from J, the junction kept 7 bases outside the gene matches. This chain's CDR3 is CAWSRVGLAGDYNEQFF. CDR3 sequence (DNA): TGTGCCTGGAGTCGGGTGGGACTAGCGGGGGATTACAATGAGCAGTTCTTC.

This sequence joins TRBV6-1 and TRBJ1-6; possible D gene TRBD1, 5 bases. Germline V gene sequence: CDR1 MNHNS, CDR2 SASEGT. The CDR3 loop spans 14 amino acids. Trimming took 4 bases from V and 7 from J, leaving 11 bases between them. This CDR3 reads CASSVRDGNSPLHF. The CDR3 nucleotides are TGTGCCAGCAGTGTCCGGGACGGAAATTCACCCCTCCACTTT.